These 29 T cell receptor beta chains originate from one sample sequenced in a study of vaccination and CD4 T cells after COVID-19. Scientists ran DNA taken from cultured CD4+ T cells through the Oncomine TCR Beta short-read assay for sequencing. From the PCR reads, TCRdb called clonotypes with MiXCR, one entry per CDR3 protein. The sample contains 7,500 to 10,000 distinct CDR3 sequences, around half of which appear only once. Specified treatment: approximately 9-day PBMC culture with coronavirus spike peptide pools or control peptides (ViraFEST assay). These TCRs' antigens remain unknown. Sample: CD4+ T cells from blood, cultured in vitro. The source is a human donor who had recovered from COVID-19.

The chain carries TRBV28 and TRBJ1-5; D is unresolved. The germline V gene has CDR1 MDHEN and CDR2 SYDVKM. V dropped 7 bases and J dropped 4 bases, with 17 bases sitting between them. The CDR3 runs 15 residues. In DNA form, the CDR3 reads TGTGCCAGCACCCCGTTGGGCCGTACTAATCAGCCCCAGCATTTT. Its translation is CASTPLGRTNQPQHF.

This clonotype was picked up a small number of times. The chain recombines TRBV6-2 or TRBV6-3 with TRBJ2-1; weak D call: TRBD1 (5 bases). The CDR3 covers 15 residues. V was cut by 5 bases and J by 4 bases, with 15 bases left in between. CDR1 is MNHEY and CDR2 is SVGEGT in the germline V gene. CDR3 in DNA: TGTGCCAGCAGTAAACAGGCGATCGGTTACAATGAGCAGTTCTTC. It is translated as CASSKQAIGYNEQFF.

This clonotype was detected only once. CDR3 sequence (DNA): TGTGCCAGCAGCTTGGGGGACAGGGGCGCTAACTATGGCTACACCTTC. Residues: CASSLGDRGANYGYTF. The chain joins TRBV7-3 to TRBJ1-2; 10 bases fit TRBD1. Germline V gene data show CDR1 as SGHTA and CDR2 as FQGTGA. The J segment lost 0 bases and the V segment lost 3 bases, leaving 4 bases of the junction unmatched. CDR3 length: 16 residues.

This clonotype came up once. The J gene is TRBJ2-4, the V gene TRBV19; 11 positions match TRBD1. This CDR3 spans 16 amino acids. The trim removed 4 bases at V and 0 bases at J, leaving 2 bases unmatched. The germline V gene encodes CDR1 LNHDA and CDR2 SQIVND (reference sequence). CDR3 nucleotides: TGTGCCAGTAGTAGGGGACAGGGGGTAGCCAAAAACATTCAGTACTTC. Residues: CASSRGQGVAKNIQYF.

The chain uses TRBV10-3 and TRBJ1-2; D is uncertain. CDR3 length: 14 residues. Germline loops: CDR1 ENHRY, CDR2 SYGVKD. V dropped 7 bases and J dropped 3 bases, with 15 bases sitting between them. In DNA form, the CDR3 reads TGTGCCATCAACCCGGACGGAACTCACTATGGCTACACCTTC. Residues: CAINPDGTHYGYTF.

This chain connects TRBV11-2 to TRBJ2-1; D gene uncertain. Trimming cost V 3 bases and J 5 bases, with 8 bases left between them. This CDR3 spans 13 amino acids. Germline lookup yields CDR1 SGHAT and CDR2 FQNNGV. The CDR3 DNA reads as TGTGCCAGCAGCTTTTCCCCCAACAATGAGCAGTTCTTC. This gives the protein CASSFSPNNEQFF.

This rearrangement joins TRBV6-1 to TRBJ1-5; D is perhaps TRBD1 (6 bases). This CDR3 spans 15 amino acids. CDR1 is MNHNS and CDR2 is SASEGT in the germline V gene. Between the trimmed V and J ends, which lost 7 bases and 1 base, there was a span of 14 bases. The CDR3 DNA reads as TGTGCCAGCATCCGGGACACTCAGAGCAATCAGCCCCAGCATTTT. Encoded protein: CASIRDTQSNQPQHF.

This chain uses TRBV5-1 with TRBJ2-5, with 9 positions matching TRBD1. The V gene end was trimmed by 0 bases and the J gene end by 4 bases; junction bases not matched to a gene: 1. This CDR3 contains 14 residues. In germline, CDR1 is SGHRS, CDR2 YFSETQ. The CDR3 nucleotides read TGCGCCAGCAGCTTGGGGACAGGGGTAGAGACCCAGTACTTC. Protein product: CASSLGTGVETQYF. Full variable domain (outside the CDR3, taken from reference TRBV5-1 and TRBJ2-5): KAGVTQTPRYLIKTRGQQVTLSCSPISGHRSVSWYQQTPGQGLQFLFEYFSETQRNKGNFPGRFSGRQFSNSRSEMNVSTLELGDSALYLCASSLGTGVETQYFGPGTRLLVL.

The V and J genes are TRBV10-3 and TRBJ1-2; 7 nucleotides align to TRBD1. The J segment lost 2 bases and the V segment lost 3 bases, leaving 0 bases of the junction unmatched. The CDR3 extends over 13 amino acids. Looked up from germline, CDR1 is ENHRY and CDR2 is SYGVKD. CDR3 coding DNA: TGTGCCATCAGTGAACAGGGGAACTATGGCTACACCTTC. Protein: CAISEQGNYGYTF.

This rearrangement joins TRBV18 to TRBJ1-5; D is unclear. The V gene lost 1 base and the J gene lost 0 bases, with 16 bases spanning the gap. The germline gives CDR1 KGHSH, CDR2 LQKENI. This CDR3 spans 18 amino acids. Here the CDR3 DNA reads TGTGCCAGCTCACCACGATTATTAGAGGGTTATAGCAATCAGCCCCAGCATTTT. This codes for CASSPRLLEGYSNQPQHF. Drawing the rest from reference TRBV18 and TRBJ1-5, the complete variable domain is NAGVMQNPRHLVRRRGQEARLRCSPMKGHSHVYWYRQLPEEGLKFMVYLQKENIIDESGMPKERFSAEFPKEGPSILRIQQVVRGDSAAYFCASSPRLLEGYSNQPQHFGDGTRLSIL.

This clonotype qualifies as medium-sized. This chain uses TRBV12-3 or TRBV12-4 with TRBJ2-7; D perhaps matches TRBD2 (7 bases). Trimming shortened V by 3 bases and J by 1 base, and 16 bases separated the two germline ends. This CDR3 is 16 amino acids long. The CDR3 loop is CASSFAAGAQSYEQYF. The DNA of the CDR3 is TGTGCCAGCAGTTTCGCGGCGGGGGCGCAGTCCTACGAGCAGTACTTC.

This sequence joins TRBV7-9 and TRBJ1-6; perhaps TRBD1 as D (5 bases). Trimming left V 2 bases short and J 5 bases short, with 10 bases between. The V gene's germline CDR1 is SEHNR and CDR2 FQNEAQ (reference sequence). The CDR3 covers 15 residues. For the CDR3, the DNA is TGTGCCAGCAGCTTATTTGGGGCGGATAATTCACCCCTCCACTTT. This gives the protein CASSLFGADNSPLHF.

This clonotype was picked up a small number of times. V gene TRBV6-5 combines with J gene TRBJ2-5, with 8 nucleotides matching TRBD1. Germline CDR1 MNHEY, CDR2 SVGAGI. This CDR3 comprises 17 residues. The J segment lost 5 bases and the V segment lost 0 bases, leaving 11 bases of the junction unmatched. CDR3 DNA sequence: TGTGCCAGCAGTTACTCGAGGGTCGGACAGGGTGTGGAGACCCAGTACTTC. Translation gives CASSYSRVGQGVETQYF.

This clonotype was picked up a small number of times. CDR3 nucleotide sequence: TGTGCCAGCAGCCCTCGACGGGGGGCGAACACCGGGGAGCTGTTTTTT. Protein: CASSPRRGANTGELFF. The rearrangement links TRBV6-1 to TRBJ2-2, with 7 positions matching TRBD2. The CDR3 spans 16 residues. The germline V gene has CDR1 MNHNS and CDR2 SASEGT. Trimming at V came to 6 bases and at J to 0 bases, leaving 7 bases not matched to a gene.

This chain connects TRBV27 to TRBJ2-1, with 9 bases lining up with TRBD2. V dropped 4 bases and J dropped 9; count of bases not matched to a gene: 1. The CDR3 runs 12 residues. Germline CDR1 and CDR2: MNHEY and SMNVEV (reference sequence). The CDR3 sequence: CASSSSGVEQFF. The CDR3 DNA sequence: TGTGCCAGCAGTTCTAGCGGGGTTGAGCAGTTCTTC.

Only one count was recorded for this clonotype. The chain is built from TRBV30 and TRBJ2-5; 9 positions agree with TRBD2. The J segment lost 5 bases and the V segment lost 0 bases, leaving 22 bases of the junction unmatched. The CDR3 has 20 residues. Germline lookup yields CDR1 GTSNPN and CDR2 SVGIG (reference sequence). CDR3 region: CAWSVYPRRLADLRWETQYF. CDR3 nucleotide sequence: TGTGCCTGGAGTGTATATCCGCGAAGACTAGCGGATTTGCGGTGGGAGACCCAGTACTTC.

This clonotype has only one observation. Its ends do not fully match the called genes, so a read error is possible. The chain has TRBV7-2 and TRBJ2-7; 8 bases match TRBD2. CDR1 is SGHTA, CDR2 FQGNSA, per germline. This CDR3 has 17 amino acids. This CDR3 is CASSLVSGGPFAYEQCF. Written as DNA, the CDR3 is TGTGCCAGCAGCTTAGTATCGGGGGGGCCATTTGCCTACGAGCAGTGCTTC.

This clonotype was detected once. This chain joins TRBV20-1 and TRBJ2-7; D is perhaps TRBD1 (5 bases). Germline V gene sequence: CDR1 DFQATT, CDR2 SNEGSKA (reference sequence). This CDR3 is built from 13 residues. Trimming pared 5 bases from V and 2 bases from J, leaving 13 bases between. This chain's CDR3 is CSARQGETYEQYF. The CDR3 coding sequence is TGCAGTGCTCGGCAGGGTGAAACCTACGAGCAGTACTTC.

The chain carries TRBV12-3 or TRBV12-4 and TRBJ2-5; D remains unclear. Trimming took 4 bases from V and 4 from J, leaving 4 bases between them. The CDR3 is made up of 11 amino acids. CDR3 sequence (DNA): TGTGCCAGCAGTTGGGGAGAGACCCAGTACTTC. Translated: CASSWGETQYF.

The chain carries TRBV7-2 and TRBJ2-2, with TRBD1 identical over 7 bases. The J segment lost 0 bases and the V segment lost 5 bases, leaving 6 bases of the junction unmatched. The V gene's germline CDR1 is SGHTA and CDR2 FQGNSA. The CDR3 contains 16 residues. CDR3 sequence (DNA): TGTGCCAGCAGCCTATTCGGGACAGCGAACACCGGGGAGCTGTTTTTT. This encodes CASSLFGTANTGELFF.

The rearrangement joins TRBV24-1 to TRBJ1-5; D is ambiguous. The CDR3 covers 12 residues. Trimming took off 4 bases at V and 9 bases at J, with 9 bases between the two ends. Germline V gene lookup returns CDR1 KGHDR and CDR2 SFDVKD. The CDR3 coding sequence is TGTGCCACCAGTGAGGGGATTGGGCCCCAGCATTTT. Amino acids: CATSEGIGPQHF.

The chain combines TRBV6-2 or TRBV6-3 with TRBJ2-1; 7 positions match TRBD2. Looked up from germline, CDR1 is MNHEY and CDR2 is SVGEGT. The V gene end was trimmed by 0 bases and the J gene end by 3 bases; junction bases not matched to a gene: 5. The CDR3 has 16 amino acids. The CDR3 reads CASSYSGGGLYNEQFF. As DNA, the CDR3 is TGTGCCAGCAGTTACTCGGGCGGGGGTCTCTACAATGAGCAGTTCTTC.

This clonotype was counted between two and nine times. The CDR3 sequence is CSARYGGSRQPQHF. The CDR3 DNA reads TGCAGTGCTAGATACGGGGGGTCGCGGCAGCCCCAGCATTTT. This chain links TRBV20-1 with TRBJ1-5; D is possibly TRBD1 (5 bases). The CDR3 is 14 amino acids. The V end lost 2 bases, the J end lost 7 bases, and 15 bases lay between the germline ends. Germline V gene data show CDR1 as DFQATT and CDR2 as SNEGSKA (reference sequence).

This clonotype has just a few counts. The rearrangement joins TRBV11-2 to TRBJ1-6; TRBD1 matches at 8 bases. CDR1 is SGHAT, CDR2 FQNNGV, per germline. Trimming cost V 1 base and J 8 bases; bases outside gene matches: 13. This CDR3 has 18 amino acids. The CDR3 loop reads CASSLAPRGRIGDSPLHF. For the CDR3, the DNA is TGTGCCAGCAGCTTAGCTCCCAGGGGGCGTATCGGAGATTCACCCCTCCACTTT.

V usage is TRBV28 and J usage is TRBJ2-3; TRBD2 aligns across 13 bases. The germline V gene encodes CDR1 MDHEN and CDR2 SYDVKM. The V gene end was trimmed by 6 bases and the J gene end by 4 bases; junction bases not matched to a gene: 7. The length of the CDR3 is 16 residues. CDR3 in amino acids: CASRIPGLAGSDTQYF. The CDR3 bases are TGTGCCAGCAGAATTCCGGGACTAGCGGGATCAGATACGCAGTATTTT.

V is TRBV19 and J is TRBJ1-1; perhaps TRBD1 as D (5 bases). Per germline, CDR1 LNHDA and CDR2 SQIVND (reference sequence). There are 16 residues in the CDR3. The V and J ends lost 4 bases and 1 base respectively, with 16 bases between them. CDR3 sequence reads: CASSTQGAGWNTEAFF. The CDR3 DNA is TGTGCCAGTAGTACCCAGGGCGCGGGTTGGAACACTGAAGCTTTCTTT.

About this clonotype: A junction end diverges from the germline sequence, so it may reflect a read error. The chain is built from TRBV20-1 and TRBJ2-1; D call uncertain. The germline V gene encodes CDR1 DFQATT and CDR2 SNEGSKA (reference sequence). The CDR3 has 14 amino acids. CDR3 residues: CSARVFHGSNEQFF. The CDR3 nucleotides read TGCAGTGCCAGAGTATTTCATGGGTCCAATGAGCAGTTCTTC.

The chain employs TRBV5-1 and TRBJ2-7; 10 nucleotides agree with TRBD1. The V gene end was trimmed by 7 bases and the J gene end by 7 bases; junction bases not matched to a gene: 14. Germline values: CDR1 SGHRS, CDR2 YFSETQ. This CDR3 region has 15 residues. CDR3 sequence (DNA): TGCGCCAGCGGCGGGGGGACAGGGGTATCCGGAGAGCAGTACTTC. This codes for CASGGGTGVSGEQYF.

The chain employs TRBV29-1 and TRBJ1-2; the match to TRBD1 covers 10 bases. After removal of 7 bases from V and 3 bases from J, the junction contained 5 bases not matched to a gene. Germline lookup yields CDR1 SQVTM and CDR2 ANQGSEA. CDR3 length: 13 residues. CDR3 residues: CSARDRGDYGYTF. The DNA for the CDR3 is TGCAGCGCCCGGGACAGGGGAGACTATGGCTACACCTTC.